These 21 T cell receptor beta chains were all obtained from the same sample, sequenced in a study of identical twins. TCRdb itself ran the 5' RACE reads through MiXCR, one entry per CDR3 protein. The repertoire holds 1.5 million to 2 million distinct CDR3 sequences, with 32% as singletons. The sample was cord blood. These receptors were collected from a newborn girl in good health.

In this sample, this clonotype turned up once. Germline is not matched at one junction end, which may reflect a read error. This chain joins TRBV6-5 and TRBJ2-1; 8 nucleotides align to TRBD2. The CDR3 is 22 amino acids. Germline lookup yields CDR1 MNHEY and CDR2 SVGAGI. The CDR3 region has the DNA TGTGCCAGCGGTTACTCGACCTCTCTAGCGGGTGACTGTTCAATACTCTGGGAGACCCAGTTCTTC. It specifies CASGYSTSLAGDCSILWETQFF.

This clonotype was seen repeatedly, ten times or more. One end of the junction does not line up with germline, which may come from a read error. The rearrangement uses TRBV7-2 and TRBJ2-1, with 8 nucleotides matching TRBD2. The germline V gene has CDR1 SGHTA and CDR2 FQGNSA. CDR3 size: 14 residues. The CDR3 region has the DNA TGCGCCAGCAGCTCAGCGGGGGCCTACAATGAGCAGTTCTTC. Its translation: CASSSAGAYNEQFF.

The V and J genes are TRBV5-1 and TRBJ2-1, with 9 bases fitting TRBD2. The CDR3 runs to 16 residues. The V and J ends lost 1 base and 7 bases, in that order; junction bases with no gene match: 9. Germline loops: CDR1 SGHRS, CDR2 YFSETQ. The CDR3 is CASSLTSGPRANEQFF. As DNA, the CDR3 is TGCGCCAGCAGCTTGACTAGCGGGCCTCGGGCGAATGAGCAGTTCTTC. Using reference TRBV5-1 and TRBJ2-1 for the parts outside the CDR3, the full variable domain is KAGVTQTPRYLIKTRGQQVTLSCSPISGHRSVSWYQQTPGQGLQFLFEYFSETQRNKGNFPGRFSGRQFSNSRSEMNVSTLELGDSALYLCASSLTSGPRANEQFFGPGTRLTVL.

This chain links TRBV2 with TRBJ1-5, with D hard to call. This CDR3 is 13 amino acids long. The germline V gene has CDR1 SNHLY and CDR2 FYNNEI. V was cut by 6 bases and J by 5 bases, with 11 bases left in between. The CDR3 sequence is CASSDDGYQPQHF. The CDR3 DNA follows: TGTGCCAGCAGCGATGACGGCTATCAGCCCCAGCATTTT.

Turning to this clonotype: A read error may account for a junction end that differs from germline. The chain carries TRBV4-2 and TRBJ2-1, with 10 positions matching TRBD2. The germline V gene has CDR1 LGHNA and CDR2 YNFKEQ. This CDR3 is 15 amino acids long. For the CDR3, the DNA is TGTGCCAGCAGCCAAGGGACTAGCGGATACAATGAGCTGTTCTTC. Translated, it gives CASSQGTSGYNELFF.

The sample holds many counts of this clonotype. The J gene is TRBJ2-6, the V gene TRBV27, with D hard to call. This CDR3 has 16 amino acids. Germline V gives CDR1 MNHEY, CDR2 SMNVEV (reference sequence). V was pared by 1 base and J by 0 bases, with 7 bases between. The CDR3 reads CASSLYLGSGANVLTF. CDR3 DNA: TGTGCCAGCAGTTTATATTTGGGCTCTGGGGCCAACGTCCTGACTTTC.

This clonotype has a handful of counts. The chain employs TRBV6-2 or TRBV6-3 and TRBJ2-4, with D perhaps given as TRBD1 or TRBD2 (5 bases each). The germline V gene encodes CDR1 MNHEY and CDR2 SVGEGT. This CDR3 spans 16 amino acids. The V end was cut by 3 bases, the J end by 5 bases, with 17 bases between. CDR3 loop: CASSYRGGRGQNIQYF. The CDR3, as DNA: TGTGCCAGCAGTTATCGGGGCGGCCGCGGGCAAAACATTCAGTACTTC.

The chain links TRBV24-1 to TRBJ1-2; 7 nucleotides line up with TRBD1. The trim removed 5 bases at V and 5 bases at J, leaving 4 bases unmatched. The CDR3 has 13 residues. The germline gives CDR1 KGHDR, CDR2 SFDVKD. CDR3 protein: CATSASGQYGYTF. In DNA, the CDR3 is TGTGCCACCAGTGCCTCGGGACAGTATGGCTACACCTTC.

The chain has TRBV6-1 and TRBJ2-3, with D maybe TRBD1 (6 bases). The CDR3 is 16 amino acids. Trimming removed 8 bases at V and 6 bases at J, with 24 bases between. Germline CDR1 is MNHNS and CDR2 is SASEGT. As DNA, the CDR3 is TGTGCCAGCCGACTGGGGGCTACATCAAGAGGGGATACGCAGTATTTT. This encodes CASRLGATSRGDTQYF.

The V and J genes are TRBV4-2 and TRBJ2-1, with D possibly being TRBD2 (7 bases). In germline, CDR1 is LGHNA, CDR2 YNFKEQ. This CDR3 contains 16 residues. V shed 1 base and J shed 4 bases, with 14 bases lying between them. This CDR3 reads CASSQGDGGQYNEQFF. The CDR3 region has the DNA TGTGCCAGCAGCCAAGGGGACGGGGGGCAATACAATGAGCAGTTCTTC.

This clonotype was observed a few times. The chain employs TRBV6-2 or TRBV6-3 and TRBJ1-2, with 7 bases lining up with TRBD1. There are 15 residues in the CDR3. Germline values: CDR1 MNHEY, CDR2 SVGEGT. V shed 2 bases and J 3 bases; nucleotides not matched to a gene: 6. CDR3 nucleotide sequence: TGTGCCAGCAGTTACACGACAGGGAGAGACTATGGCTACACCTTC. It is translated as CASSYTTGRDYGYTF.

This clonotype was seen ten or more times. The chain has TRBV28 and TRBJ2-4; no clear D gene. CDR1 MDHEN and CDR2 SYDVKM come from the germline V gene. V was pared by 6 bases and J by 4 bases, with 16 bases between. The CDR3 loop spans 15 amino acids. CDR3 protein: CASSRDLGCKNIQYF. The DNA of the CDR3 is TGTGCCAGCAGCCGAGATTTGGGCTGTAAAAACATTCAGTACTTC.

This clonotype appeared a few times. This chain joins TRBV25-1 and TRBJ1-4, with D perhaps matching TRBD1 (6 bases). The CDR3 spans 15 residues. Looked up from germline, CDR1 is MGHDK and CDR2 is SYGVNS. Trimming stripped 4 bases from V and 6 bases from J, with 15 bases between. This CDR3 is CASSASQGGDEKLFF. The CDR3 DNA sequence: TGTGCCAGCAGTGCCTCACAGGGAGGGGATGAAAAACTGTTTTTT.

The genes are TRBV7-8 and TRBJ1-1, with no clear D. The germline gives CDR1 SGHVS, CDR2 FQNEAQ. The CDR3 covers 14 residues. The ends were cut back, 4 bases at V and 2 bases at J, with 11 bases in the middle. The CDR3 nucleotides are TGTGCCAGCAGCTCCGTGTCGATAAACACTGAAGCTTTCTTT. This gives the protein CASSSVSINTEAFF.

CDR3 coding DNA: TGTGCCAGCATCTTGACAACTTACGAGCAGTACTTC. Translated: CASILTTYEQYF. This sequence joins TRBV7-2 and TRBJ2-7; D remains unclear. Germline assignment: CDR1 SGHTA and CDR2 FQGNSA. V lost 7 bases and J 4 bases, leaving 11 bases between the germline ends. The CDR3 contains 12 residues.

The V and J genes are TRBV2 and TRBJ2-4; the D is unclear. The J call may be incorrect, as the DNA end agrees better with TRBJ2-7. Germline lookup yields CDR1 SNHLY and CDR2 FYNNEI. The CDR3 totals 12 residues. CDR3 nucleotides: TGTGCCAGCATCTCGCAGCCCTACGAGCAGTACTTC. It is translated as CASISQPYEQYF.

This clonotype was detected only a few times. The chain employs TRBV7-2 and TRBJ2-1; possible D gene TRBD2, 6 bases. Trimming removed 2 bases from V and 15 bases from J, with 20 bases in between. Germline CDR1 SGHTA, CDR2 FQGNSA. This CDR3 region has 14 residues. CDR3 bases: TGTGCCAGCAGCTTATCTAGTATCGGGGGAGTACTGTTCTTC. Its protein is CASSLSSIGGVLFF.

This rearrangement joins TRBV7-2 to TRBJ2-4; 11 positions match TRBD2. Germline V gene lookup returns CDR1 SGHTA and CDR2 FQGNSA. The ends lost 0 bases at V and 15 bases at J; junction bases unmatched: 13. The CDR3 sequence is 16 residues long. DNA of the CDR3: TGTGCCAGCAGCTTAGCTGGGACTAGCGGTACGTACGAGCGGTACTTC. It yields the protein CASSLAGTSGTYERYF.

The rearrangement joins TRBV28 to TRBJ2-1, with 11 bases identical to TRBD2. Trimming at V came to 1 base and at J to 5 bases, leaving 4 bases not matched to a gene. Germline loops: CDR1 MDHEN, CDR2 SYDVKM. This CDR3 is 16 amino acids long. The CDR3 reads CASSLSGTSGHNEQFF. CDR3 DNA: TGTGCCAGCAGTTTATCCGGGACTAGCGGCCACAATGAGCAGTTCTTC.

The rearrangement uses TRBV3-1 and TRBJ1-5; D may be TRBD1 (5 bases). The germline CDR1 and CDR2 sequences are LGHDT and YNNKEL (reference sequence). V dropped 1 base and J dropped 6 bases, with 13 bases sitting between them. CDR3 length equals 15 residues. DNA of the CDR3: TGTGCCAGCAGCCAAGGCTTAAGGGGAAGTCAGCCCCAGCATTTT. Translation: CASSQGLRGSQPQHF.

This sequence joins TRBV9 and TRBJ2-5; possibly TRBD1 or TRBD2 for D (5 bases each). This CDR3 has 13 amino acids. V was clipped by 4 bases and J by 11 bases, with 18 bases between them. Germline CDR1 SGDLS, CDR2 YYNGEE. CDR3 loop: CASSSPRGREQYF. The CDR3 DNA is TGTGCCAGCAGCTCCCCGAGGGGTCGTGAGCAGTACTTC. Full variable domain (missing parts from reference TRBV9 and TRBJ2-5): DSGVTQTPKHLITATGQRVTLRCSPRSGDLSVYWYQQSLDQGLQFLIQYYNGEERAKGNILERFSAQQFPDLHSELNLSSLELGDSALYFCASSSPRGREQYFGPGTRLLVL.